This T cell receptor beta chain was recorded in a study of T cell repertoires in cytomegalovirus infection. Overall study: Public signatures in TCR beta pointed to CMV infection and matching HLA type. General study points: Using cumulative public TCR beta family frequency, the authors identified those who carried CMV together with the relevant HLA. HLA-C-restricted, CMV-specific TCR beta clonotypes were dominant ex vivo.

Comment on this clonotype: The antigen is undetermined.

The germline gives CDR1 PRHDT, CDR2 FYEKMQ (reference sequence). Trimming cost V 6 bases and J 6 bases; bases outside gene matches: 11. The CDR3 runs 15 residues. TCRdb re-called the reads with MiXCR, one entry per CDR3 protein. The sample holds 250,000 to 300,000 distinct CDR3 sequences, approximately 15% seen once. The rearrangement joins TRBV13 to TRBJ2-1; 7 bases align to TRBD1. The sequence derives from a human donor in good health (CMV status not recorded). Some clones in this sample may be carry-over from other donors' samples. Specimen: CD8+ T cells from PBMCs. The DNA of the CDR3 is TGTGCCAGCAGGTCCTCAGGGGGAATGTTCAATGAGCAGTTCTTC. The encoded protein is CASRSSGGMFNEQFF.